This is a list of T cell receptor beta chains from one sample in a study of technical replicates of blood from a few donors. Sequencing was performed with immunoSEQ multiplex PCR; in TCRdb, only in-frame clones are kept and a portion is missing. The sample lists 80,000 to 85,000 clones, 89% occurring once. Specimen: T cells isolated from PBMCs. These receptors originate from a human donor in good health. Both conserved end residues are part of each CDR3. Fields, in order: V gene, J gene, D gene, clone size, CDR3 protein, CDR3 DNA. D genes are given only for firm matches. Clone sizes are given selectively: once, few, many, or a class where the clone is expanded.

V gene: TRBV21-1
J gene: TRBJ1-4
D gene: .
clone size: .
CDR3 protein: CASSQGQGATNEKLFF
CDR3 DNA: TGTGCCAGCAGCCAGGGACAGGGGGCAACTAATGAAAAACTGTTTTTT

V gene: TRBV10-3
J gene: TRBJ2-3
D gene: .
clone size: .
CDR3 protein: CAISESSLETDTQYF
CDR3 DNA: TGTGCCATCAGTGAGTCGTCTCTAGAGACAGATACGCAGTATTTT

V gene: TRBV4-1
J gene: TRBJ2-3
D gene: TRBD1
clone size: .
CDR3 protein: CASSLSGTGYTDTQYF
CDR3 DNA: TGCGCCAGCAGCCTTTCCGGGACAGGGTATACAGATACGCAGTATTTT

V gene: TRBV7-8
J gene: TRBJ1-3
D gene: .
clone size: .
CDR3 protein: CASSLEFGLVLGNTIYF
CDR3 DNA: TGTGCCAGCAGCTTAGAGTTCGGGTTAGTCCTTGGAAACACCATATATTTT

V gene: TRBV5-1
J gene: TRBJ2-7
D gene: TRBD1
clone size: .
CDR3 protein: CASSPDREIYEQYF
CDR3 DNA: TGCGCCAGCAGCCCGGACAGGGAGATCTACGAGCAGTACTTC

V gene: TRBV19
J gene: TRBJ2-4
D gene: TRBD1
clone size: .
CDR3 protein: CASSGWDSSKNIQYF
CDR3 DNA: TGTGCCAGTAGTGGGTGGGACAGCTCAAAAAACATTCAGTACTTC

V gene: TRBV20-1
J gene: TRBJ2-1
D gene: .
clone size: .
CDR3 protein: CSARDAPEQFF
CDR3 DNA: TGCAGTGCTAGAGATGCGCCTGAGCAGTTCTTC

V gene: TRBV30
J gene: TRBJ1-1
D gene: .
clone size: .
CDR3 protein: CAWSVGSNTEAFF
CDR3 DNA: TGTGCCTGGAGTGTCGGGAGTAACACTGAAGCTTTCTTT

V gene: TRBV27
J gene: TRBJ2-2
D gene: .
clone size: .
CDR3 protein: CASSLTWNTGELFF
CDR3 DNA: TGTGCCAGCAGTTTAACTTGGAACACCGGGGAGCTGTTTTTT

V gene: TRBV19
J gene: TRBJ1-4
D gene: .
clone size: .
CDR3 protein: CASSINKEEKLFF
CDR3 DNA: TGTGCCAGTAGTATAAACAAGGAGGAAAAACTGTTTTTT

V gene: TRBV6-5
J gene: TRBJ1-5
D gene: .
clone size: .
CDR3 protein: CASSYSEVQPQHF
CDR3 DNA: TGTGCCAGCAGTTACTCGGAGGTTCAGCCCCAGCATTTT

V gene: TRBV7-9
J gene: TRBJ2-1
D gene: .
clone size: .
CDR3 protein: CASSFTSPLAYNEQFF
CDR3 DNA: TGTGCCAGCAGTTTTACGAGCCCACTAGCTTACAATGAGCAGTTCTTC

V gene: TRBV27
J gene: TRBJ2-2
D gene: TRBD1
clone size: .
CDR3 protein: CASSQSTGGKNTGELFF
CDR3 DNA: TGTGCCAGCAGTCAATCGACAGGGGGGAAGAACACCGGGGAGCTGTTTTTT

V gene: TRBV25-1
J gene: TRBJ1-5
D gene: .
clone size: .
CDR3 protein: CASSESQFNQPQHF
CDR3 DNA: TGTGCCAGCAGTGAATCACAGTTCAATCAGCCCCAGCATTTT

V gene: TRBV19
J gene: TRBJ2-5
D gene: TRBD2
clone size: .
CDR3 protein: CASSIGGLAPETQYF
CDR3 DNA: TGTGCCAGTAGTATAGGAGGACTAGCGCCAGAGACCCAGTACTTC

V gene: TRBV4-1
J gene: TRBJ2-7
D gene: TRBD2
clone size: .
CDR3 protein: CASSQGAGLAGAKSSYEQYF
CDR3 DNA: TGCGCCAGCAGCCAAGGGGCTGGACTAGCGGGTGCGAAAAGCTCCTACGAGCAGTACTTC

V gene: TRBV4-1
J gene: TRBJ1-1
D gene: .
clone size: .
CDR3 protein: CASSHLQGSAEAFF
CDR3 DNA: TGCGCCAGCAGCCATCTCCAGGGAAGCGCTGAAGCTTTCTTT

V gene: TRBV5-6
J gene: TRBJ1-2
D gene: .
clone size: few
CDR3 protein: CASSYQDGYTF
CDR3 DNA: TGTGCCAGCAGCTACCAGGATGGCTACACCTTC

V gene: TRBV6-5
J gene: TRBJ1-3
D gene: .
clone size: .
CDR3 protein: CASSYGPSGNTIYF
CDR3 DNA: TGTGCCAGCAGTTATGGCCCCTCTGGAAACACCATATATTTT

V gene: TRBV12-5
J gene: TRBJ2-3
D gene: .
clone size: .
CDR3 protein: CASGFAPPTNTQYF
CDR3 DNA: TGTGCTAGTGGTTTTGCACCACCCACAAATACGCAGTATTTT

V gene: TRBV29-1
J gene: TRBJ2-1
D gene: .
clone size: .
CDR3 protein: CSVEDRLATYNEQFF
CDR3 DNA: TGCAGCGTTGAAGATCGCCTAGCGACCTACAATGAGCAGTTCTTC

V gene: TRBV5-6
J gene: TRBJ1-1
D gene: .
clone size: .
CDR3 protein: CASSLTVNTEAFF
CDR3 DNA: TGTGCCAGCAGCTTGACGGTGAACACTGAAGCTTTCTTT

V gene: TRBV5-1
J gene: TRBJ2-3
D gene: TRBD2
clone size: .
CDR3 protein: CASSLGGLATDTQYF
CDR3 DNA: TGCGCCAGCAGCTTGGGGGGACTAGCAACAGATACGCAGTATTTT

V gene: TRBV7-2
J gene: TRBJ2-7
D gene: TRBD1
clone size: once
CDR3 protein: CATLMKPGGVYEQYF
CDR3 DNA: TGTGCCACCCTAATGAAACCAGGGGGCGTCTACGAGCAGTACTTC

V gene: TRBV27
J gene: TRBJ2-1
D gene: .
clone size: .
CDR3 protein: CASSPQRAGVYEQFF
CDR3 DNA: TGTGCCAGCAGTCCCCAACGGGCAGGGGTCTATGAGCAGTTCTTC

V gene: TRBV7-2
J gene: TRBJ1-2
D gene: .
clone size: few
CDR3 protein: CASSFTGEDYGYTF
CDR3 DNA: TGTGCCAGCAGCTTTACGGGAGAAGACTATGGCTACACCTTC

V gene: TRBV10-3
J gene: TRBJ2-2
D gene: .
clone size: .
CDR3 protein: CAIVAGLNTGELFF
CDR3 DNA: TGTGCCATCGTTGCGGGTTTGAACACCGGGGAGCTGTTTTTT

V gene: TRBV5-4
J gene: TRBJ2-7
D gene: .
clone size: once
CDR3 protein: CASSPDSALSYEQYF
CDR3 DNA: TGTGCCAGCAGCCCAGACTCCGCCCTCTCCTACGAGCAGTACTTC

V gene: TRBV5-4
J gene: TRBJ2-3
D gene: TRBD2
clone size: .
CDR3 protein: CASSLGTSGRAGTDTQYF
CDR3 DNA: TGTGCCAGCAGCTTGGGGACTAGCGGGAGGGCCGGCACAGATACGCAGTATTTT

V gene: TRBV28
J gene: TRBJ2-7
D gene: .
clone size: .
CDR3 protein: CASSLGGPYEQYF
CDR3 DNA: TGTGCCAGCAGTTTGGGCGGGCCCTACGAGCAGTACTTC

V gene: TRBV2
J gene: TRBJ1-1
D gene: TRBD1
clone size: .
CDR3 protein: CASRTGTTEAFF
CDR3 DNA: TGTGCCAGCAGGACAGGGACGACTGAAGCTTTCTTT

V gene: TRBV28
J gene: TRBJ2-5
D gene: .
clone size: .
CDR3 protein: CASSFRLQGGYQETQYF
CDR3 DNA: TGTGCCAGCAGTTTTCGCTTACAGGGAGGGTACCAAGAGACCCAGTACTTC

V gene: TRBV6-6
J gene: TRBJ2-1
D gene: .
clone size: .
CDR3 protein: CASMQGNNEQFF
CDR3 DNA: TGTGCCAGCATGCAGGGTAACAATGAGCAGTTCTTC

V gene: TRBV7-9
J gene: TRBJ2-1
D gene: TRBD1
clone size: few
CDR3 protein: CASTEGQTKYNEQFF
CDR3 DNA: TGTGCCAGCACCGAGGGACAGACTAAATACAATGAGCAGTTCTTC

V gene: TRBV21-1
J gene: TRBJ2-3
D gene: .
clone size: .
CDR3 protein: CASSKGLRGGWHTQYF
CDR3 DNA: TGTGCCAGCAGCAAAGGGCTGCGGGGAGGTTGGCATACGCAGTATTTT

V gene: TRBV11-2
J gene: TRBJ2-3
D gene: .
clone size: .
CDR3 protein: CASSLVRQVTDTQYF
CDR3 DNA: TGTGCCAGCAGCTTAGTCCGACAGGTCACAGATACGCAGTATTTT

V gene: TRBV27
J gene: TRBJ1-5
D gene: TRBD1
clone size: .
CDR3 protein: CASSPLRTGWQPQHF
CDR3 DNA: TGTGCCAGCAGTCCCCTGAGGACAGGGTGGCAGCCCCAGCATTTT

V gene: TRBV5-1
J gene: TRBJ2-1
D gene: TRBD1
clone size: .
CDR3 protein: CASSFSGTGYNEQFF
CDR3 DNA: TGCGCCAGCAGCTTTTCCGGGACAGGCTACAATGAGCAGTTCTTC

V gene: TRBV19
J gene: TRBJ2-5
D gene: TRBD2
clone size: .
CDR3 protein: CASSIGAGVWKTQYF
CDR3 DNA: TGTGCCAGTAGTATTGGGGCGGGAGTATGGAAGACCCAGTACTTC

V gene: TRBV19
J gene: TRBJ1-5
D gene: .
clone size: .
CDR3 protein: CASTKGGGRDQPQHF
CDR3 DNA: TGTGCCAGTACCAAAGGAGGCGGGAGGGATCAGCCCCAGCATTTT

V gene: TRBV5-4
J gene: TRBJ1-3
D gene: .
clone size: .
CDR3 protein: CASSLAGASGNTIYF
CDR3 DNA: TGTGCCAGCAGCTTGGCTGGGGCATCTGGAAACACCATATATTTT

V gene: TRBV10-3
J gene: TRBJ2-1
D gene: TRBD1
clone size: .
CDR3 protein: CAISSGGPSYNEQFF
CDR3 DNA: TGTGCCATCAGTTCAGGGGGCCCCTCCTACAATGAGCAGTTCTTC

V gene: TRBV5-1
J gene: TRBJ1-5
D gene: .
clone size: few
CDR3 protein: CASEGAGDQPQHF
CDR3 DNA: TGCGCCAGCGAGGGCGCTGGAGACCAGCCCCAGCATTTT

V gene: TRBV9
J gene: TRBJ1-1
D gene: .
clone size: few
CDR3 protein: CASSVGGSTTEAFF
CDR3 DNA: TGTGCCAGCAGCGTAGGAGGATCTACCACTGAAGCTTTCTTT

V gene: TRBV7-3
J gene: TRBJ2-3
D gene: TRBD2
clone size: .
CDR3 protein: CASSSQAGDTDTQYF
CDR3 DNA: TGTGCCAGCAGCTCACAAGCGGGGGACACAGATACGCAGTATTTT

V gene: TRBV5-6
J gene: TRBJ2-1
D gene: TRBD2
clone size: .
CDR3 protein: CASSFFTSGQQFF
CDR3 DNA: TGTGCCAGCAGCTTCTTCACTAGCGGACAGCAGTTCTTC

V gene: TRBV6-5
J gene: TRBJ1-1
D gene: .
clone size: few
CDR3 protein: CASSYAGEAFF
CDR3 DNA: TGTGCCAGCAGTTACGCAGGGGAAGCTTTCTTT

V gene: TRBV11-2
J gene: TRBJ1-5
D gene: .
clone size: .
CDR3 protein: CASSLGLGGSQPQHF
CDR3 DNA: TGTGCCAGCAGCTTAGGTTTGGGCGGGAGTCAGCCCCAGCATTTT

V gene: TRBV5-6
J gene: TRBJ2-7
D gene: .
clone size: once
CDR3 protein: CASSTDSYEQYF
CDR3 DNA: TGTGCCAGCAGCACCGACAGTTACGAGCAGTACTTC

V gene: TRBV2
J gene: TRBJ2-1
D gene: .
clone size: .
CDR3 protein: CASSRSNEQFF
CDR3 DNA: TGTGCCAGCAGTCGGAGTAATGAGCAGTTCTTC

V gene: TRBV5-6
J gene: TRBJ1-1
D gene: TRBD1
clone size: .
CDR3 protein: CASRAQGARAFF
CDR3 DNA: TGTGCCAGCAGAGCGCAGGGGGCGCGAGCTTTCTTT

V gene: TRBV11-2
J gene: TRBJ1-3
D gene: .
clone size: .
CDR3 protein: CASSLSGVPGNTIYF
CDR3 DNA: TGTGCCAGCAGTCTCTCGGGGGTCCCTGGAAACACCATATATTTT

V gene: TRBV6-1
J gene: TRBJ2-5
D gene: TRBD1
clone size: once
CDR3 protein: CASSEGRGTQETQYF
CDR3 DNA: TGTGCCAGCAGTGAAGGCAGGGGGACCCAAGAGACCCAGTACTTC

V gene: TRBV11-3
J gene: TRBJ2-7
D gene: TRBD1
clone size: .
CDR3 protein: CASSQDRGLGEQYF
CDR3 DNA: TGTGCCAGCAGCCAGGACAGGGGATTGGGGGAGCAGTACTTC